This T cell receptor (beta chain) stems from a study of blood T cell repertoires in COVID-19. This clone was counted once. CDR3 size: 14 residues. CDR1 is MNHEY and CDR2 is SMNVEV in the germline V gene (reference sequence). The germline V and J ends were trimmed by 4 bases and 2 bases, with 11 bases remaining between them. Profiled with immunoSEQ multiplex PCR; TCRdb holds only in-frame clones, not every one. Counted here are more than 300,000 clones, just under 90% occurring once; the ten biggest clones make up roughly 10%. The sample taken for sequencing was PBMCs or T cells enriched from blood (not recorded which). The receptor was derived from a woman in her 30s who had recovered from COVID-19. The V call is TRBV27, the J call TRBJ1-2; maybe TRBD1 (5 bases). DNA for the CDR3: TGTGCCAGCAGTTCCCGGGGGTCGAACTATGGCTACACCTTC. This translates into CASSSRGSNYGYTF.